The T cell receptor beta chain under discussion was sequenced for a study of blood T cell repertoires in COVID-19. Looking at the study overall: Sites across the United States, Italy and Spain contributed samples from acute and convalescent COVID-19.

Germline assignment: CDR1 SQVTM and CDR2 ANQGSEA. This CDR3 contains 12 residues. The V segment lost 7 bases and the J segment 6 bases; nucleotides outside the gene matches: 5. In the authors' methods: Amplification with reference gene primers provided the estimates of nucleated cell counts. Generated by immunoSEQ multiplex PCR, the TCRdb table keeps only in-frame clones and is missing some. D and trimming come from the DNA, and the V and J calls and clone size come from that table. The sample carries about 200,000 clones, about nine tenths recorded once. The chain combines TRBV29-1 with TRBJ2-7, with 11 bases matching TRBD1. This receptor was taken from a man between 45 and 60 years old with acute or convalescent COVID-19. Source material: peripheral blood. The CDR3 DNA follows: TGCAGCGGGGGGACAGGGGGACGCGAGCAGTACTTC. It codes for CSGGTGGREQYF.